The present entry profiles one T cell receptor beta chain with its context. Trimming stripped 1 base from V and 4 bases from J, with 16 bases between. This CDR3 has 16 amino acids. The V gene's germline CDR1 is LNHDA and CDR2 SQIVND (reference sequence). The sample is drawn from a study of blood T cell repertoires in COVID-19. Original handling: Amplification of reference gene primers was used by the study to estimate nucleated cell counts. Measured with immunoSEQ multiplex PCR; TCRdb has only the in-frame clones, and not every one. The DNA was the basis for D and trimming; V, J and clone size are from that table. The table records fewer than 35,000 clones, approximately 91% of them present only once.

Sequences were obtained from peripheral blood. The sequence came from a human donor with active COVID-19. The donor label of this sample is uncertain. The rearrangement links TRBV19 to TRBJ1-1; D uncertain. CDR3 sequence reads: CASSIVPPDGGTEAFF. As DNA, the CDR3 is TGTGCCAGTAGTATAGTCCCCCCCGACGGCGGCACTGAAGCTTTCTTT.